This T cell receptor beta chain is from a study of T cell responses to AZD1222 COVID-19 vaccine. Only in-frame clones appear in the TCRdb table, and some are missing; sequencing was by immunoSEQ multiplex PCR. Here the sample spans 140,000 to 150,000 clones, about 93% being singletons. Study-level findings and limits: Along spike, vaccine-associated CD4 TCRs were found throughout, with dominance at 160-218 and 743-854.

In the case of this clone: No antigen is known for it.

Germline values: CDR1 MDHEN, CDR2 SYDVKM. The V end was cut by 7 bases, the J end by 7 bases, with 13 bases between. The CDR3 runs 13 residues. The sequencing used peripheral blood, collected on day 0 of AZD1222 vaccination. This chain joins TRBV28 and TRBJ1-4; no definite D call. This TCR came from an adult in good health. The CDR3 is CASTGSEGEKLFF. DNA for the CDR3: TGTGCCAGCACGGGATCAGAGGGTGAAAAACTGTTTTTT.